This TCR beta chain appears in the sequencing data of a study of OX40 agonist ivuxolimab in advanced cancers. Study conclusions and caveats: Among expanded peripheral T cells, antigen specificity went undetermined. Those patients achieving a partial response at 0.1-3.0 mg/kg showed among the lowest clonal expansion.

Method: immunoSEQ multiplex PCR; TCRdb's copy keeps in-frame clones and lacks some. The sample contains around 30,000 clones, roughly 80% of which appear only once. V lost 3 bases to trimming and J lost 6 bases; unmatched junction nucleotides: 8. Germline values: CDR1 GTSNPN, CDR2 SVGIG (reference sequence). The CDR3 is 14 residues long. This clone appeared a single time. Its antigen remains unknown. The V call is TRBV30, the J call TRBJ1-5, with 7 bases matching TRBD1. The sequence was obtained from an adult with an advanced solid tumor such as melanoma, head and neck, liver or kidney cancer. The starting material was CD4+ or CD8+ T cells sorted from blood, obtained in a trial of the OX40 agonist ivuxolimab. CDR3 in DNA: TGTGCCTGGAGATTACAGGGGACGGGTCAGCCCCAGCATTTT. It translates to CAWRLQGTGQPQHF.